The entry below gives a single TCR beta chain sequence along with its context. Antigen specificity is unknown. It was by 5' RACE with UMI labels that the TRB cDNA libraries were prepared. Using the 5' RACE reads, TCRdb records one entry per CDR3 protein without DNA. Here the sample table reports about 130,000 distinct CDR3 sequences. CDR3 length equals 16 residues. Germline CDR1 and CDR2: LNHNV and YYDKDF (reference sequence). The data originate from a study of CXCR3-negative and CXCR3-positive naive CD8 T cells. Study-level points and caveats: Against CXCR3-negative naive cells, CXCR3-positive naive cells showed more hydrophobic TRB CDR3s. Much lower diversity was found in memory CD8+ cells, while both naive subsets had comparably high diversity.

The receptor was isolated from a human donor in good health. Some clones in this sample may be carry-over from other donors' samples. V is TRBV15 and J is TRBJ2-1; TCRdb indicates TRBD1, and absent DNA this call remains unverified. Sequencing used naive CXCR3+ CD8+ T cells from blood. Subset in this sample: CD45RO-CCR7+CD27+CD95- naive CD8+ T cells expressing CXCR3 (TNR3+). The CDR3 is CATSSPGGGPANEQFF.